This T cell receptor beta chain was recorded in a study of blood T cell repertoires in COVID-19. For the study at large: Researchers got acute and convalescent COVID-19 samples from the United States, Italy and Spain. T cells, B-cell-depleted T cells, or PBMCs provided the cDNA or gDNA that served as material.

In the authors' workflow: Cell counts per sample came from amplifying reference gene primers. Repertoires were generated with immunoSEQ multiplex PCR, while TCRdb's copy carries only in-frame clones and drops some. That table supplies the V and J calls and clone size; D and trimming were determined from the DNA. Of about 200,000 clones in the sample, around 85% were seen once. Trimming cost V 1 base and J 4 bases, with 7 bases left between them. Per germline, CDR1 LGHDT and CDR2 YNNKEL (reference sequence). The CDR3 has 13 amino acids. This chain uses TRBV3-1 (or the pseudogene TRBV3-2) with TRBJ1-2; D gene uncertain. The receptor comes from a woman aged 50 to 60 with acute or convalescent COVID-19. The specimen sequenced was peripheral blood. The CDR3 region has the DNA TGTGCCAGCAGCCAAGGGACTTTCTATGGCTACACCTTC. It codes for CASSQGTFYGYTF.